A few counts support the clone carrying this T cell receptor beta chain. Its antigen is not identified. Germline assignment: CDR1 SGHNT and CDR2 YYREEE (reference sequence). V lost 3 bases and J lost 2; bases outside the gene matches: 5. This CDR3 contains 16 residues. The entirety of the isolated RNA underwent reverse transcription, so expressed TCRB transcripts were sequenced. The average output of naive, central memory and regulatory T cell samples was around 3.5 million reads. TCRdb's table, derived via immunoSEQ multiplex PCR, lists solely in-frame clones and lacks some. The profile shows more than 300,000 clones, roughly 12% of them singletons. The record originates from a study of beta chain features in type 1 diabetes. Study summary: What patients shared with healthy donors was a similar profile of age, gender and cell yields.

Whole-study results and caveats: PCR might show a preference for shorter templates, equally across patients and controls.

Sorting produced populations that all topped 98% purity. The receptor comes from a man aged 18-30 years in good health. The J gene is TRBJ2-3, the V gene TRBV5-4; 11 positions match TRBD2. Sequenced sample: naive CD4+ T cells from blood. DNA of the CDR3: TGTGCCAGCAGCTGGGGACTAGCGGAGTTCACAGATACGCAGTATTTT. This sequence encodes CASSWGLAEFTDTQYF.